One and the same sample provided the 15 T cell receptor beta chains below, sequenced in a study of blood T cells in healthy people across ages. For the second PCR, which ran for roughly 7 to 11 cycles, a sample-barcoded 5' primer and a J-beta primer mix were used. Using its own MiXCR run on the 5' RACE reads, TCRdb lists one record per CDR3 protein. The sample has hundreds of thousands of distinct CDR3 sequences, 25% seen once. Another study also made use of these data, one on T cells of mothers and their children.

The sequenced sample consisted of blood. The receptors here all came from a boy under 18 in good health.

In DNA form, the CDR3 reads TGCGCCAGCAGCCAAGAGTATCGGGCCAATCAGCCCCAGCATTTT. Protein: CASSQEYRANQPQHF. The V call is TRBV4-1, the J call TRBJ1-5; no reliable D call. The CDR3 length is 15 residues. Germline CDR1 reads MGHRA; CDR2 reads YSYEKL. Trimming pared 0 bases from V and 3 bases from J, leaving 9 bases between.

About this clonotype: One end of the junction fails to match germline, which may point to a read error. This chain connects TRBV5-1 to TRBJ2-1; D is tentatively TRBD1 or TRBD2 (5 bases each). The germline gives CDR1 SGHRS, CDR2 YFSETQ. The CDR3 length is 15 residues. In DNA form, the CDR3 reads TGCGCCAGCAGCTTGGGTGGGGGACGAGACAATGAGCATTTCTTC. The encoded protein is CASSLGGGRDNEHFF. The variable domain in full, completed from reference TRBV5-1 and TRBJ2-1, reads KAGVTQTPRYLIKTRGQQVTLSCSPISGHRSVSWYQQTPGQGLQFLFEYFSETQRNKGNFPGRFSGRQFSNSRSEMNVSTLELGDSALYLCASSLGGGRDNEHFFGPGTRLTVL.

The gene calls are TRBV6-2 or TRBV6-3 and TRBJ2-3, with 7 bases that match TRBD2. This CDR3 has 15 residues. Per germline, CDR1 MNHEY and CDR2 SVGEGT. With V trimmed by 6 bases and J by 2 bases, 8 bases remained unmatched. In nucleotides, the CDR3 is TGTGCCAGCAGCCGAGGCGGGGGATACACAGATACGCAGTATTTT. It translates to CASSRGGGYTDTQYF.

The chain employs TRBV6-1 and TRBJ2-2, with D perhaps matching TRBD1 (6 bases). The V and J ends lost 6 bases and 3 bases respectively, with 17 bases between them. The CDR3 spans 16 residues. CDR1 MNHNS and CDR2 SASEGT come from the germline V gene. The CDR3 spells CASSLSLQGYTGELFF. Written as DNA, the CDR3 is TGTGCCAGCAGCCTTAGCCTACAGGGTTACACCGGGGAGCTGTTTTTT.

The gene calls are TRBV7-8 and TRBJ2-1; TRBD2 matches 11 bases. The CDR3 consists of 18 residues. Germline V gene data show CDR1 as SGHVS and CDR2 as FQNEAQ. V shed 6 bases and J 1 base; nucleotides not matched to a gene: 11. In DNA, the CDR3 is TGTGCCAGCAGTCCGGGGACTAGCGGCGCATTATCCTACAATGAGCAGTTCTTC. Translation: CASSPGTSGALSYNEQFF.

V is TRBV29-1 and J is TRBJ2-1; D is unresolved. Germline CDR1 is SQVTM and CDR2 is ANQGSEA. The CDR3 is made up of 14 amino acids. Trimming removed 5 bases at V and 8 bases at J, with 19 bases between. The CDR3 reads CSVSRTHRMDEQFF. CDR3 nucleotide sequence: TGCAGCGTTTCAAGGACGCACCGCATGGATGAGCAGTTCTTC.

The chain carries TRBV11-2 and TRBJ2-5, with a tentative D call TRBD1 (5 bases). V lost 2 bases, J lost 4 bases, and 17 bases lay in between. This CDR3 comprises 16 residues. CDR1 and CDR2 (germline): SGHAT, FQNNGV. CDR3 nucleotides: TGTGCCAGCAGCTTAACCCCCAGGGTAATAGGAGAGACCCAGTACTTC. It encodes CASSLTPRVIGETQYF.

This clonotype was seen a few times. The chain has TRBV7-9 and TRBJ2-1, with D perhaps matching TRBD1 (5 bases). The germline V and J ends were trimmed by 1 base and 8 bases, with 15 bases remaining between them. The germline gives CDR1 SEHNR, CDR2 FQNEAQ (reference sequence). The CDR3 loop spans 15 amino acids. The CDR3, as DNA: TGTGCCAGCAGCTTAGGTATCGGAAAAGGGGATGAGCAGTTCTTC. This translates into CASSLGIGKGDEQFF.

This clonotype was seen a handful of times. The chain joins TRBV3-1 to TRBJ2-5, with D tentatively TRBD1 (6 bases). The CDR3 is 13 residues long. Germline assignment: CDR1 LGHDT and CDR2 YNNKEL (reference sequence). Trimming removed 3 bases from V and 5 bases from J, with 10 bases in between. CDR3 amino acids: CASSHQGWETQYF. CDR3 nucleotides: TGTGCCAGCAGCCACCAGGGGTGGGAGACCCAGTACTTC.

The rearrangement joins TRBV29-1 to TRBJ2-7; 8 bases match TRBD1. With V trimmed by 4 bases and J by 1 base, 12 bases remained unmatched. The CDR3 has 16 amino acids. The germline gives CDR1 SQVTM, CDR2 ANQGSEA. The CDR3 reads CSVVKPGQEISYEQYF. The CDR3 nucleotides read TGCAGCGTTGTTAAACCGGGACAGGAGATTTCCTACGAGCAGTACTTC.

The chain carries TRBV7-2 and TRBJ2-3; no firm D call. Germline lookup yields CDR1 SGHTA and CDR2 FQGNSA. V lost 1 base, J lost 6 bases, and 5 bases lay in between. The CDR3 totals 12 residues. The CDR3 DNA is TGTGCCAGCAGCTTAGTTATGGATACGCAGTATTTT. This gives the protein CASSLVMDTQYF.

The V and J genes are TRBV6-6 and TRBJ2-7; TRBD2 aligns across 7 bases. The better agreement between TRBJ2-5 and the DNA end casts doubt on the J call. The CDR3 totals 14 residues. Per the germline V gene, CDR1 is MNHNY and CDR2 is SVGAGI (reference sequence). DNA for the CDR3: TGTGCCAGCAGTTACAGGGGAGGGCGAGAGACCCAGTACTTC. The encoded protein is CASSYRGGRETQYF.

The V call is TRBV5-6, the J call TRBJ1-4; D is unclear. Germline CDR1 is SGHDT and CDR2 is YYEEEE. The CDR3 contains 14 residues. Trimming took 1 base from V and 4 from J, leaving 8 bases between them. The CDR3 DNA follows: TGTGCCAGCAGCTTGTACGGGGTTAATGAAAAACTGTTTTTT. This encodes CASSLYGVNEKLFF.

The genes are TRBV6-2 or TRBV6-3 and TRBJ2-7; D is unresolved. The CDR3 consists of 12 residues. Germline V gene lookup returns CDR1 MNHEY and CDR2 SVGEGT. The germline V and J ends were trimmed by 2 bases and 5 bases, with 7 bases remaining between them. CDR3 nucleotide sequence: TGTGCCAGCAGTTACCCATCGAACGAGCAGTACTTC. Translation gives CASSYPSNEQYF.

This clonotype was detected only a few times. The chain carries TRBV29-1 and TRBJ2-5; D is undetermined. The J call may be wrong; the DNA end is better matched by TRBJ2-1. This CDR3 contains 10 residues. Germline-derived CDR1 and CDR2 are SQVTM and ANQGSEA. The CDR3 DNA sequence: TGCAGCGTTGGTTCTACTGAGCAGTTCTTC. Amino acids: CSVGSTEQFF.